The entry below gives a single TCR beta chain sequence along with its context. Which antigen it targets is not known. No base quality information exists; no much larger clone differs at one position. Sequencing was carried out with an Illumina HiSeq 1500. Using fastp trimming at Q25 and MiXCR clonotype assembly, TCRdb reanalyzed the public sequencing data and kept in-frame beta chains. Each entry is one CDR3 protein sequence, shown with its most common DNA and genes. The sample table shows fewer than 650,000 distinct CDR3 sequences, and about 39% are seen once. The ten largest clones capture about 46% of the sample. This entry comes from a study of T cell repertoires in cytomegalovirus infection (dated by TCRdb to about 2019). Turning to the overall study: Alongside well-studied HLA-B-restricted epitopes, the peptide stimulations were aimed at recently identified HLA-C-restricted CMV epitopes, whose presentation resists viral immunomodulation. The HLA type of each donor mattered for the analysis, because public TCR beta signatures pointed to carriage of CMV infection along with the matching HLA type.

Paper-wide results and their limitations: In the ex vivo response, HLA-C-restricted CMV-specific TCR beta clonotypes were dominant, and in two of eight donors the single most frequent clonotype came from this HLA-C-restricted group. In both this cohort and an independent roughly 350-donor cohort, the cumulative frequency of public TCR beta family members distinguished carriers of CMV infection plus the relevant HLA type.

V gives up 6 bases and J gives up 2 bases, and the segment between their germline ends measures 15 bases. CDR1 and CDR2 were assigned from the germline V gene (reference sequence) as DFQATT and SNEGSKA. The CDR3 spans 14 residues, from the cysteine through the phenylalanine. Just CDR3 DNA is preserved here, 42 bases in frame from base 1. The treatment or condition label for this specimen denotes: in vitro stimulation with specific CMV peptide epitopes to enrich CMV-specific T cells. Recombination joined TRBV20-1 with TRBJ2-3; the D element might be TRBD1 or TRBD2, as each aligns at 5 bases. The TCR sequence derives from a human donor in good health (CMV status not recorded). Some clones in this sample may be carry-over from other donors' samples. Source: cultured PBMCs, taken from culture after CMV antigen stimulation. The CDR3 reads CSAPRGTDTDTQYF. The nucleotide sequence reads TGCAGTGCCCCCCGGGGCACCGACACAGATACGCAGTATTTT.